Listed here are 6 T cell receptor beta chains from one sample, sequenced in a study of blood T cell repertoires in COVID-19. Generated by immunoSEQ multiplex PCR, the TCRdb table keeps only in-frame clones and is missing some. The data contain some 150,000 clones, 88% of them singletons. The sequenced sample consisted of peripheral blood. These receptors all stem from a woman between 55 and 75 years old with acute or convalescent COVID-19.

This rearrangement joins TRBV7-9 to TRBJ2-3; D not certain. This CDR3 region has 12 residues. Germline-derived CDR1 and CDR2 are SEHNR and FQNEAQ (reference sequence). V was cut by 2 bases and J by 4 bases, with 4 bases left in between. CDR3 DNA: TGTGCCAGCAGCTTAATAGCAGATACGCAGTATTTT. This encodes CASSLIADTQYF.

The chain couples TRBV7-9 to TRBJ1-1; possibly TRBD1 for D (5 bases). Per the germline V gene, CDR1 is SEHNR and CDR2 is FQNEAQ (reference sequence). CDR3 size: 17 residues. V lost 0 bases, J lost 0 bases, and 14 bases lay in between. CDR3 loop: CASSLAGGVGMNTEAFF. DNA for the CDR3: TGTGCCAGCAGCTTAGCGGGAGGGGTAGGAATGAACACTGAAGCTTTCTTT.

J is TRBJ1-1 and V is TRBV7-2, with D tentatively TRBD1 (5 bases). V was clipped by 2 bases and J by 0 bases, with 7 bases between them. The CDR3 loop spans 14 amino acids. Germline V CDR1 and CDR2: SGHTA, FQGNSA. The CDR3 is CASSLQGLNTEAFF. In DNA form, the CDR3 reads TGTGCCAGCAGCTTACAGGGTTTGAACACTGAAGCTTTCTTT. Complete variable domain (other parts from reference TRBV7-2 and TRBJ1-1): GAGVSQSPSNKVTEKGKDVELRCDPISGHTALYWYRQSLGQGLEFLIYFQGNSAPDKSGLPSDRFSAERTGGSVSTLTIQRTQQEDSAVYLCASSLQGLNTEAFFGQGTRLTVV.

V is TRBV29-1 and J is TRBJ2-5; tentatively, D is TRBD2 (6 bases). Germline values: CDR1 SQVTM, CDR2 ANQGSEA. The V and J ends lost 0 bases and 5 bases respectively, with 13 bases between them. CDR3 length: 14 residues. This CDR3 is CSVEDHPGRETQYF. CDR3 bases: TGCAGCGTTGAAGATCATCCAGGGAGGGAGACCCAGTACTTC.

In DNA, the CDR3 is TGCAGCGTTCCGGACAGGGCCTATGGCTACACCTTC. Translation: CSVPDRAYGYTF. The chain links TRBV29-1 to TRBJ1-2; 8 positions agree with TRBD1. Germline loops: CDR1 SQVTM, CDR2 ANQGSEA. The CDR3 spans 12 residues. With 5 bases clipped from V and 4 bases from J, the junction kept 3 bases outside the gene matches.

V usage is TRBV7-2 and J usage is TRBJ1-2, with 7 bases fitting TRBD1. The V segment lost 5 bases and the J segment 4 bases; nucleotides outside the gene matches: 10. The CDR3 has 15 amino acids. CDR1 is SGHTA, CDR2 FQGNSA, per germline. The CDR3 region is CASSLRQGDPYGYTF. Written as DNA, the CDR3 is TGTGCCAGCAGCCTCCGGCAGGGGGATCCCTATGGCTACACCTTC. The variable domain in full, with the rest retrieved from reference TRBV7-2 and TRBJ1-2, is GAGVSQSPSNKVTEKGKDVELRCDPISGHTALYWYRQSLGQGLEFLIYFQGNSAPDKSGLPSDRFSAERTGGSVSTLTIQRTQQEDSAVYLCASSLRQGDPYGYTFGSGTRLTVV.